The clone carrying this T cell receptor (beta chain) occurred a few times. The data were produced by immunoSEQ multiplex PCR, yet TCRdb's version contains in-frame clones alone and is incomplete. This sample carries about 1,200 clones, under 50% of them seen once, and the ten largest clones take roughly 25%. This sample was included in a study of T cell clonotyping in hematopoietic cell transplantation. The CDR3 runs to 16 residues. The V segment lost 1 base and the J segment 14 bases; nucleotides outside the gene matches: 16. The germline CDR1 and CDR2 sequences are SQVTM and ANQGSEA. Blood collection times were about day -28 and days 30, 100, 180 posttransplant.

Sequences were derived from PBMCs, sampled 180 days after allogeneic stem cell transplant. This clonotype was sampled from a male patient aged 45-59 years who had an allogeneic stem cell transplant from an unrelated donor, so T cells may come from the graft donor. Some clones in this sample may be carry-over from other donors' samples. The chain couples TRBV29-1 to TRBJ2-3; 12 nucleotides align to TRBD2. In DNA form, the CDR3 reads TGCAGCGTTGAAGTCCCCGGGACTAGCGGGTGGTGGTCGTTGTATTTT. As protein: CSVEVPGTSGWWSLYF.